The 25 T cell receptor beta chains given below trace back to one sample, sequenced in a study of CD8 T cells in Susac syndrome. An amount of RNA that ranged from roughly 0.45 to 1 ug was reverse transcribed with random hexamers. TCRdb fed the immunoSEQ multiplex PCR reads into MiXCR, producing one record per CDR3 protein. The sample includes 250,000 to 300,000 distinct CDR3 sequences, approximately 85% of them seen just once. Input material: CD8+ T cells from PBMCs. Receptors originate from a human donor with multiple sclerosis.

The chain has TRBV5-1 and TRBJ2-1; D is possibly TRBD2 (5 bases). V gave up 7 bases and J gave up 7 bases, with 15 bases separating them. CDR1 and CDR2 from the germline V gene are SGHRS and YFSETQ. The CDR3 consists of 13 residues. In DNA, the CDR3 is TGCGCCAGCGATCCGGGAAAGAAGAATGAGCAGTTCTTC. Protein: CASDPGKKNEQFF.

The chain combines TRBV5-8 with TRBJ2-5, with a tentative D call TRBD1 (6 bases). Trimming cost V 7 bases and J 4 bases, with 11 bases left between them. Germline V gene lookup returns CDR1 SGHTS and CDR2 YDEGEE. The CDR3 loop spans 12 amino acids. The CDR3 DNA sequence: TGTGCCAGCCCCCAGGGGCTAGAGACCCAGTACTTC. Translation gives CASPQGLETQYF.

V gene TRBV20-1 combines with J gene TRBJ2-1; D is unresolved. V was clipped by 5 bases and J by 6 bases, with 2 bases between them. The CDR3 is 9 amino acids. The germline CDR1 and CDR2 sequences are DFQATT and SNEGSKA (reference sequence). CDR3 in amino acids: CSAGNEQFF. In DNA form, the CDR3 reads TGCAGTGCTGGCAATGAGCAGTTCTTC.

The rearrangement links TRBV24-1 to TRBJ1-1; tentative D call: TRBD1 (5 bases). Germline V CDR1 and CDR2: KGHDR, SFDVKD. The V end lost 4 bases, the J end lost 6 bases, and 8 bases lay between the germline ends. CDR3 length: 12 amino acids. CDR3 loop: CATSDQGPEAFF. In nucleotides, the CDR3 is TGTGCCACCAGTGACCAGGGCCCTGAAGCTTTCTTT.

The rearrangement uses TRBV27 and TRBJ2-2; TRBD2 matches 7 bases. V was pared by 0 bases and J by 4 bases, with 8 bases of the junction left unmatched. The CDR3 has 17 amino acids. The germline CDR1 and CDR2 sequences are MNHEY and SMNVEV (reference sequence). The chain's CDR3 is CASSLSGRRGSTGELFF. CDR3 in DNA: TGTGCCAGCAGTTTATCTGGCCGGCGGGGGTCCACCGGGGAGCTGTTTTTT.

The gene calls are TRBV20-1 and TRBJ2-1, with D perhaps matching TRBD1 or TRBD2 (5 bases each). Trimming shortened V by 3 bases and J by 4 bases, and 13 bases separated the two germline ends. The CDR3 loop spans 14 amino acids. Germline assignment: CDR1 DFQATT and CDR2 SNEGSKA (reference sequence). DNA of the CDR3: TGCAGTGCTAGCCTCCGGGACCTGTACAATGAGCAGTTCTTC. Protein sequence: CSASLRDLYNEQFF.

This sequence joins TRBV19 and TRBJ1-2; no definite D call. CDR3 length: 14 residues. The germline V gene has CDR1 LNHDA and CDR2 SQIVND (reference sequence). V lost 7 bases to trimming and J lost 5 bases, with 17 bases between them. The CDR3: CASTNLRMGYGYTF. CDR3 nucleotide sequence: TGTGCCAGTACCAACCTTCGGATGGGGTATGGCTACACCTTC.

This clonotype occurred once. This chain's CDR3 is CASSGLAGRAGELFF. The CDR3 DNA reads TGTGCCAGCAGCGGACTAGCGGGAAGGGCCGGGGAGCTGTTTTTT. The chain recombines TRBV9 with TRBJ2-2, with 11 bases identical to TRBD2. This CDR3 contains 15 residues. Germline V lookup: CDR1 SGDLS, CDR2 YYNGEE. J lost 6 bases, V lost 3 bases, and 4 bases had no gene match.

The genes are TRBV25-1 and TRBJ1-5; tentative D call: TRBD1 (5 bases). The length of the CDR3 is 14 residues. Germline assignment: CDR1 MGHDK and CDR2 SYGVNS. Between the trimmed V and J ends, which lost 4 bases and 2 bases, there was a span of 9 bases. In nucleotides, the CDR3 is TGTGCCAGCAGTGGGGACGGGGGCAATCAGCCCCAGCATTTT. Residues: CASSGDGGNQPQHF.

This CDR3 is CASSIGGSDTQYF. The CDR3, as DNA: TGTGCCAGTAGTATAGGTGGGTCAGATACGCAGTATTTT. This sequence joins TRBV19 and TRBJ2-3; D is unresolved. Germline V gene data show CDR1 as LNHDA and CDR2 as SQIVND (reference sequence). This CDR3 contains 13 residues. Trimming cost V 1 base and J 4 bases, with 6 bases left between them.

This clonotype was found once. The rearrangement uses TRBV7-6 and TRBJ2-1, with 8 bases fitting TRBD2. This CDR3 region has 16 residues. The V segment lost 1 base and the J segment 8 bases; nucleotides outside the gene matches: 10. CDR1 SGHVS and CDR2 FNYEAQ come from the germline V gene. CDR3 bases: TGTGCCAGCAGCTTAGGGGCGGGAGGAGGTGTGGATGAGCAGTTCTTC. It yields the protein CASSLGAGGGVDEQFF.

The V gene is TRBV10-3, the J gene TRBJ2-1; 10 bases map to TRBD2. The trim removed 7 bases at V and 3 bases at J, leaving 9 bases unmatched. The germline V gene encodes CDR1 ENHRY and CDR2 SYGVKD. The CDR3 has 16 amino acids. The CDR3 sequence is CAIKDTAGGFYNEQFF. Here the CDR3 DNA reads TGTGCCATCAAAGACACAGCGGGAGGGTTCTACAATGAGCAGTTCTTC.

J is TRBJ2-1 and V is TRBV2, with 7 bases aligning to TRBD2. CDR3 length equals 20 residues. The germline gives CDR1 SNHLY, CDR2 FYNNEI. J lost 9 bases, V lost 0 bases, and 23 bases had no gene match. The CDR3 DNA reads as TGTGCCAGCAGTGAAGCCCCCGGCGAATCCCTAGCGGCTAATATGGGTGAGCAGTTCTTC. It is translated as CASSEAPGESLAANMGEQFF. Together with reference TRBV2 and TRBJ2-1, the CDR3 gives the full variable domain: EPEVTQTPSHQVTQMGQEVILRCVPISNHLYFYWYRQILGQKVEFLVSFYNNEISEKSEIFDDQFSVERPDGSNFTLKIRSTKLEDSAMYFCASSEAPGESLAANMGEQFFGPGTRLTVL.

This rearrangement joins TRBV28 to TRBJ1-5; no firm D call. The ends were cut back, 6 bases at V and 4 bases at J, with 19 bases in the middle. Per the germline V gene, CDR1 is MDHEN and CDR2 is SYDVKM. The CDR3 is 16 amino acids. CDR3 region: CASSEDPGIGNQPQHF. CDR3 coding DNA: TGTGCCAGCAGCGAGGACCCGGGGATAGGGAATCAGCCCCAGCATTTT. Looking up the rest from reference TRBV28 and TRBJ1-5 gives the full variable domain: DVKVTQSSRYLVKRTGEKVFLECVQDMDHENMFWYRQDPGLGLRLIYFSYDVKMKEKGDIPEGYSVSREKKERFSLILESASTNQTSMYLCASSEDPGIGNQPQHFGDGTRLSIL.

The V call is TRBV19, the J call TRBJ2-1; 8 bases are a match to TRBD2. V lost 10 bases to trimming and J lost 8 bases; unmatched junction nucleotides: 19. Per the germline V gene, CDR1 is LNHDA and CDR2 is SQIVND (reference sequence). This CDR3 contains 16 residues. In nucleotides, the CDR3 is TGTGCCACTACAACCTCTGTCCAGCGGGAGATCTATGAGCAGTTCTTC. Translation gives CATTTSVQREIYEQFF.

There are a few counts of this clonotype. The chain has TRBV7-9 and TRBJ2-7; D not certain. V was trimmed by 6 bases and J by 0 bases, leaving 9 bases between them. This CDR3 contains 13 residues. Germline CDR1 SEHNR, CDR2 FQNEAQ (reference sequence). The CDR3 sequence is CASSSDGSYEQYF. CDR3 in DNA: TGTGCCAGCAGTTCTGACGGCTCCTACGAGCAGTACTTC.

This chain uses TRBV27 with TRBJ1-4, with D unresolved. CDR3 length: 16 amino acids. Looked up from germline, CDR1 is MNHEY and CDR2 is SMNVEV (reference sequence). The V end lost 5 bases, the J end lost 3 bases, and 16 bases lay between the germline ends. CDR3 nucleotide sequence: TGTGCCAGCAGTATCCTCGGACCTAGGGCTAATGAAAAACTGTTTTTT. This codes for CASSILGPRANEKLFF.

CDR3 residues: CASSSLALVYNEQFF. Here the CDR3 DNA reads TGTGCCAGCAGTTCGCTTGCGCTAGTGTACAATGAGCAGTTCTTC. V gene TRBV28 combines with J gene TRBJ2-1; D unresolved. The ends were cut back, 4 bases at V and 4 bases at J, with 14 bases in the middle. Germline loops: CDR1 MDHEN, CDR2 SYDVKM. The CDR3 extends over 15 amino acids.

The chain recombines TRBV27 with TRBJ1-1; D possibly corresponds to TRBD1 (5 bases). V was clipped by 8 bases and J by 6 bases, with 13 bases between them. The length of the CDR3 is 12 residues. Per germline, CDR1 MNHEY and CDR2 SMNVEV (reference sequence). The CDR3 sequence is CASSYRGAEAFF. The CDR3 nucleotides read TGTGCCAGCTCGTACAGAGGGGCTGAAGCTTTCTTT.

The gene calls are TRBV28 and TRBJ1-5, with D possibly being TRBD1 (6 bases). V was trimmed by 6 bases and J by 7 bases, leaving 22 bases between them. Germline values: CDR1 MDHEN, CDR2 SYDVKM. CDR3 length equals 16 residues. CDR3 region: CASRKRNYRVRQPQHF. The DNA of the CDR3 is TGTGCCAGCAGAAAGAGGAACTACAGGGTAAGGCAGCCCCAGCATTTT.

This clonotype was counted between two and nine times. J is TRBJ2-7 and V is TRBV13; D remains ambiguous. CDR3 length: 12 residues. Trimming cost V 3 bases and J 5 bases, with 8 bases left between them. Germline CDR1 is PRHDT and CDR2 is FYEKMQ (reference sequence). The CDR3 DNA follows: TGTGCCAGCAGCTTGGTTCCCCACGAGCAGTACTTC. Translating it yields CASSLVPHEQYF.

This sequence joins TRBV15 and TRBJ1-4; unclear D gene. In germline, CDR1 is LNHNV, CDR2 YYDKDF (reference sequence). The V gene lost 0 bases and the J gene lost 0 bases, with 8 bases spanning the gap. This CDR3 has 16 residues. CDR3 in DNA: TGTGCCACCAGCAGAGATCTAGGGTCAACTAATGAAAAACTGTTTTTT. Encoded protein: CATSRDLGSTNEKLFF.

The CDR3 sequence is CASSSLPPYEQYF. The CDR3 coding sequence is TGTGCCAGCAGCTCCCTACCCCCCTACGAGCAGTACTTC. J is TRBJ2-7 and V is TRBV5-6, with D unresolved. CDR3 length: 13 residues. Between the trimmed V and J ends, which lost 3 bases and 2 bases, there was a span of 9 bases. CDR1 SGHDT and CDR2 YYEEEE come from the germline V gene. Variable domain in full (rest from reference TRBV5-6 and TRBJ2-7): DAGVTQSPTHLIKTRGQQVTLRCSPKSGHDTVSWYQQALGQGPQFIFQYYEEEERQRGNFPDRFSGHQFPNYSSELNVNALLLGDSALYLCASSSLPPYEQYFGPGTRLTVT.

In this sample, this clonotype turned up once. The rearrangement uses TRBV28 and TRBJ1-1, with D possibly TRBD1 on 6 matching bases. Germline V lookup: CDR1 MDHEN, CDR2 SYDVKM. V was trimmed by 4 bases and J by 5 bases, leaving 17 bases between them. The CDR3 sequence is 15 residues long. The CDR3 nucleotides are TGTGCCAGCAGTTGGGAATCCAGGGGCTGGACTGAAGCTTTCTTT. It translates to CASSWESRGWTEAFF.

This sequence joins TRBV2 and TRBJ2-3; weak D call: TRBD2 (6 bases). The CDR3 length is 16 residues. Germline V gene sequence: CDR1 SNHLY, CDR2 FYNNEI. V dropped 4 bases and J dropped 2 bases, with 16 bases sitting between them. CDR3 coding DNA: TGTGCCAGCAGTGTACCATATGGAGGGGACACAGATACGCAGTATTTT. Residues: CASSVPYGGDTDTQYF. Drawing the rest from reference TRBV2 and TRBJ2-3, the complete variable domain is EPEVTQTPSHQVTQMGQEVILRCVPISNHLYFYWYRQILGQKVEFLVSFYNNEISEKSEIFDDQFSVERPDGSNFTLKIRSTKLEDSAMYFCASSVPYGGDTDTQYFGPGTRLTVL.